Below, 28 T cell receptor beta chains from the same sample are listed, as sequenced in a study of vaccination effects on CD4 cells after COVID-19. No antigen has been assigned to these receptors. The assay was immunoSEQ multiplex PCR, and TCRdb's table has in-frame clones only and misses some. The table has approximately 60,000 clones, under 85% seen once; the top ten hold roughly 23%. Having been cultured for under twelve days, the cells underwent CD4+ T cell isolation. The sample here was CD4+ T cells from PBMCs cultured without peptide, taken before COVID-19 vaccination. The receptor source for this set is a human donor who had a prior SARS-CoV-2 infection.

The rearrangement joins TRBV4-1 to TRBJ2-2, with a tentative D call TRBD2 (7 bases). CDR1 MGHRA and CDR2 YSYEKL come from the germline V gene. The CDR3 is made up of 17 amino acids. Deletions cut 5 bases from V and 5 bases from J, with 21 bases between. The CDR3, as DNA: TGCGCCAGCAGCATCATTAGGGGGGGTCGGTATACCGGGGAGCTGTTTTTT. Protein: CASSIIRGGRYTGELFF.

This clone has just a few counts. The CDR3 region is CASSPVGTTNEKLFF. The CDR3 nucleotides are TGTGCCAGCAGCCCGGTGGGTACAACTAATGAAAAACTGTTTTTT. This sequence joins TRBV3-1 (or the pseudogene TRBV3-2) and TRBJ1-4; no definite D call. The germline V gene encodes CDR1 LGHDT and CDR2 YNNKEL (reference sequence). Between the trimmed V and J ends, which lost 4 bases and 0 bases, there was a span of 9 bases. This CDR3 region has 15 residues.

The chain is built from TRBV7-6 and TRBJ1-6; maybe TRBD1 (6 bases). There are 19 residues in the CDR3. Trimming left V 1 base short and J 0 bases short, with 16 bases between. In germline, CDR1 is SGHVS, CDR2 FNYEAQ. The CDR3 coding sequence is TGTGCCAGCAGCTTAGGGGTAGGGGGAAGAAGCTCCTATAATTCACCCCTCCACTTT. Protein sequence: CASSLGVGGRSSYNSPLHF.

On this clone: The junction departs from the called germline gene at one end, perhaps through a read error. The gene calls are TRBV18 and TRBJ1-2; tentative D call: TRBD1 (6 bases). The CDR3 has 14 amino acids. The germline CDR1 and CDR2 sequences are KGHSH and LQKENI. The CDR3 spells CTSSPGQDSYGYTF. CDR3 nucleotides: TGTACCAGCTCACCGGGACAAGACTCCTATGGCTACACCTTC.

This clone turned up a few times. For the CDR3, the DNA is TGTGCCAGCAGCCCGGGGGCCCGGTCCCTATACGAGCAGTACTTC. Its protein product is CASSPGARSLYEQYF. The gene calls are TRBV27 and TRBJ2-7; D tentatively reads TRBD1 or TRBD2 (6 bases each). V was shortened by 6 bases and J by 4 bases, with 19 bases between the two germline ends. CDR1 and CDR2 (germline): MNHEY, SMNVEV (reference sequence). This CDR3 has 15 residues.

The chain employs TRBV7-9 and TRBJ1-1, with TRBD1 as a possible D gene (5 bases). There are 14 residues in the CDR3. V lost 3 bases and J lost 8, with 16 bases in between. CDR1 SEHNR and CDR2 FQNEAQ come from the germline V gene (reference sequence). CDR3 coding DNA: TGTGCCAGCAGCTTCTCGGGGGACCGATTGGAAGCTTTCTTT. It is translated as CASSFSGDRLEAFF.

This chain links TRBV25-1 with TRBJ1-4; 10 positions match TRBD1. The CDR3 runs 16 residues. CDR1 MGHDK and CDR2 SYGVNS come from the germline V gene. Losses at the gene ends were 4 bases for V and 4 bases for J; bases not matched to a gene: 6. CDR3 amino acids: CASSGTGTGVNEKLFF. CDR3 DNA sequence: TGTGCCAGCAGTGGAACCGGGACAGGGGTTAATGAAAAACTGTTTTTT.

V and J are TRBV7-9 and TRBJ2-3; tentatively, D is TRBD2 (5 bases). This CDR3 comprises 16 residues. The V end lost 3 bases, the J end lost 0 bases, and 13 bases lay between the germline ends. Looked up from germline, CDR1 is SEHNR and CDR2 is FQNEAQ (reference sequence). Here the CDR3 reads CASSFSSVSSTDTQYF. CDR3 DNA: TGTGCCAGCAGCTTTAGTAGCGTGAGTAGCACAGATACGCAGTATTTT.

The genes are TRBV10-3 and TRBJ1-4, with a tentative D call TRBD1 (6 bases). The length of the CDR3 is 13 residues. Between the trimmed V and J ends, which lost 3 bases and 5 bases, there was a span of 7 bases. Looked up from germline, CDR1 is ENHRY and CDR2 is SYGVKD. The DNA for the CDR3 is TGTGCCATCAGTGACGGGGGCAATGAAAAACTGTTTTTT. It codes for CAISDGGNEKLFF.

V usage is TRBV27 and J usage is TRBJ2-1; TRBD1 is a possible D gene (6 bases). V lost 5 bases, J lost 6 bases, and 14 bases lay in between. The CDR3 covers 14 residues. CDR1 is MNHEY, CDR2 SMNVEV, per germline (reference sequence). The CDR3 loop is CASSRPDSINEQFF. The CDR3 DNA is TGTGCCAGCAGTCGCCCGGACAGTATCAATGAGCAGTTCTTC.

Concerning this clone itself: This sample also contains other DNA sequences that code for the same CDR3. The chain joins TRBV11-2 to TRBJ2-7; possible D gene TRBD2, 6 bases. The CDR3 has 13 amino acids. V dropped 1 base and J dropped 4 bases, with 8 bases sitting between them. The germline V gene has CDR1 SGHAT and CDR2 FQNNGV. The CDR3 region has the DNA TGTGCCAGCAGCTTAGTGGAGGGGTACGAGCAGTACTTC. Amino acid sequence: CASSLVEGYEQYF.

The V call is TRBV7-2, the J call TRBJ2-2, with 8 bases fitting TRBD1. V lost 5 bases and J lost 6; bases outside the gene matches: 8. The CDR3 has 15 residues. In germline, CDR1 is SGHTA, CDR2 FQGNSA. The CDR3 loop reads CASSPPGGASGELFF. The DNA of the CDR3 is TGTGCCAGCAGCCCCCCAGGGGGCGCGTCCGGGGAGCTGTTTTTT.

The chain combines TRBV7-2 with TRBJ2-5; 10 nucleotides line up with TRBD2. Trimming at V came to 0 bases and at J to 7 bases, leaving 5 bases not matched to a gene. Germline lookup yields CDR1 SGHTA and CDR2 FQGNSA. The CDR3 sequence is 15 residues long. The CDR3 DNA reads as TGTGCCAGCAGCTTAGCCGCTAGCGGGAGCGGGACCCAGTACTTC. It specifies CASSLAASGSGTQYF. Full variable domain (missing parts from reference TRBV7-2 and TRBJ2-5): GAGVSQSPSNKVTEKGKDVELRCDPISGHTALYWYRQSLGQGLEFLIYFQGNSAPDKSGLPSDRFSAERTGGSVSTLTIQRTQQEDSAVYLCASSLAASGSGTQYFGPGTRLLVL.

The CDR3 DNA reads TGTGCCAGCAGCCTAGGATACAGGGCTAACTATGGCTACACCTTC. This encodes CASSLGYRANYGYTF. The chain recombines TRBV6-5 with TRBJ1-2; D might be TRBD1 (6 bases). V was pared by 6 bases and J by 0 bases, with 14 bases between. The CDR3 is 15 residues long. Germline CDR1 and CDR2: MNHEY and SVGAGI.

The chain recombines TRBV20-1 with TRBJ2-3; D unresolved. The CDR3 contains 12 residues. Germline CDR1 is DFQATT and CDR2 is SNEGSKA (reference sequence). The V and J ends lost 3 bases and 6 bases respectively, with 10 bases between them. CDR3 in DNA: TGCAGTGCTAGTCTTACAAGGGATACGCAGTATTTT. It codes for CSASLTRDTQYF.

The gene calls are TRBV6-2 or TRBV6-3 and TRBJ1-5; D remains unclear. Germline V gene data show CDR1 as MNHEY and CDR2 as SVGEGT. The CDR3 is made up of 14 amino acids. Trimming took off 1 base at V and 0 bases at J, with 4 bases between the two ends. This CDR3 reads CASSYYGSNQPQHF. The CDR3 DNA sequence: TGTGCCAGCAGTTACTATGGTAGCAATCAGCCCCAGCATTTT.

V gene TRBV5-1 combines with J gene TRBJ1-4, with 9 bases matching TRBD1. The length of the CDR3 is 16 residues. Germline V CDR1 and CDR2: SGHRS, YFSETQ. Trimming cost V 2 bases and J 7 bases; bases outside gene matches: 9. CDR3 sequence (DNA): TGCGCCAGCAGCTTACTCGGGACAGGGCCCGGTGAAAAACTGTTTTTT. Translated, it gives CASSLLGTGPGEKLFF.

This clone was seen just once. The chain couples TRBV5-6 to TRBJ1-4; TRBD1 might be the D (6 bases). V lost 2 bases and J lost 4, with 12 bases in between. CDR1 and CDR2 (germline): SGHDT, YYEEEE. The CDR3 is 15 amino acids. The CDR3 protein is CASSLFEQGNEKLFF. The CDR3 nucleotides are TGTGCCAGCAGCTTATTTGAACAGGGTAATGAAAAACTGTTTTTT.

The gene calls are TRBV5-1 and TRBJ2-7; 9 nucleotides align to TRBD2. V trimming: 3 bases; J trimming: 4 bases; junction bases outside the gene matches: 8. Germline V lookup: CDR1 SGHRS, CDR2 YFSETQ. This CDR3 region has 15 residues. Written as DNA, the CDR3 is TGCGCCAGCAGCTACCTAGCGGGAACCTCATACGAGCAGTACTTC. Translating gives CASSYLAGTSYEQYF.

This clone was recorded a few times. The chain joins TRBV4-2 to TRBJ1-6; weak D call: TRBD1 (5 bases). The V gene lost 0 bases and the J gene lost 8 bases, with 14 bases spanning the gap. CDR1 LGHNA and CDR2 YNFKEQ come from the germline V gene. This CDR3 has 16 amino acids. The CDR3 nucleotides read TGTGCCAGCAGCCAAGATCGGGGCAGGTCGGATTCACCCCTCCACTTT. Translation gives CASSQDRGRSDSPLHF.

The chain combines TRBV7-2 with TRBJ1-1; D gene unclear. The CDR3 extends over 14 amino acids. The germline CDR1 and CDR2 sequences are SGHTA and FQGNSA. Trimming took 4 bases from V and 4 from J, leaving 13 bases between them. CDR3 nucleotide sequence: TGTGCCAGCAGCTACTTACGAACAGTCACTGAAGCTTTCTTT. It specifies CASSYLRTVTEAFF.

The chain carries TRBV25-1 and TRBJ2-7; maybe TRBD2 (5 bases). Trimming left V 7 bases short and J 3 bases short, with 22 bases between. This CDR3 is 16 amino acids long. The germline CDR1 and CDR2 sequences are MGHDK and SYGVNS. The CDR3 DNA reads TGTGCCAGCACCCTTAAAGTGGCCCTCGGGGACTACGAGCAGTACTTC. Translated: CASTLKVALGDYEQYF.

The chain combines TRBV7-9 with TRBJ1-4; a weak D match, TRBD1 (6 bases). Germline-derived CDR1 and CDR2 are SEHNR and FQNEAQ (reference sequence). Trimming removed 4 bases at V and 6 bases at J, with 15 bases between. This CDR3 has 15 residues. CDR3 sequence (DNA): TGTGCCAGCAGCTCATTAGGACAGTCCCATGAAAAACTGTTTTTT. Translation: CASSSLGQSHEKLFF.

The chain couples TRBV5-1 to TRBJ2-5, with TRBD1 matching 10 bases. The CDR3 runs to 15 residues. Trimming removed 0 bases from V and 5 bases from J; junction bases left unmatched: 4. CDR1 and CDR2 from the germline V gene are SGHRS and YFSETQ. CDR3 loop: CASSLVGTGEETQYF. CDR3 sequence (DNA): TGCGCCAGCAGCTTGGTAGGGACAGGGGAGGAGACCCAGTACTTC.

The sample holds one count of this clone. The V call is TRBV15, the J call TRBJ2-2; the D is unclear. Trimming stripped 6 bases from V and 0 bases from J, with 8 bases between. The CDR3 totals 14 residues. Per the germline V gene, CDR1 is LNHNV and CDR2 is YYDKDF (reference sequence). The CDR3 loop reads CATRGSANTGELFF. The CDR3 DNA follows: TGTGCCACCAGGGGATCCGCGAACACCGGGGAGCTGTTTTTT.

This rearrangement joins TRBV9 to TRBJ2-1; 8 bases match TRBD2. Germline loops: CDR1 SGDLS, CDR2 YYNGEE. The CDR3 contains 18 residues. The V and J ends lost 4 bases and 0 bases, in that order; junction bases with no gene match: 12. The CDR3 DNA reads TGTGCCAGCAGCCCGGGAGGGGGACATAGAACCTCCTACAATGAGCAGTTCTTC. Translated, it gives CASSPGGGHRTSYNEQFF.

V is TRBV4-2 and J is TRBJ2-5, with 8 bases that match TRBD1. CDR1 is LGHNA, CDR2 YNFKEQ, per germline. The CDR3 runs to 15 residues. V dropped 4 bases and J dropped 5; count of bases not matched to a gene: 9. CDR3: CASSREQGVGETQYF. The DNA of the CDR3 is TGTGCCAGCAGCCGAGAACAGGGGGTCGGGGAGACCCAGTACTTC.

The chain couples TRBV11-2 to TRBJ2-7; D gene uncertain. The V and J ends lost 5 bases and 6 bases respectively, with 26 bases between them. The CDR3 is made up of 17 amino acids. Germline CDR1 SGHAT, CDR2 FQNNGV. CDR3 region: CASSDTRGASRHAEQYF. The CDR3 bases are TGTGCCAGCAGCGACACACGAGGAGCATCCAGACATGCCGAGCAGTACTTC.